Below are 24 T cell receptor beta chains sequenced from a single sample in a study of blood T cell repertoires in COVID-19. This table comes from immunoSEQ multiplex PCR, and its TCRdb copy is limited to in-frame clones, with some not included. This table has hundreds of thousands of clones, under 90% appearing once. The sequencing sample was made of peripheral blood. All receptors derive from a man aged 25 to 40 with active or convalescent COVID-19.

The chain uses TRBV27 and TRBJ1-2; perhaps TRBD1 as D (5 bases). V was clipped by 5 bases and J by 5 bases, with 21 bases between them. This CDR3 comprises 16 residues. Germline-derived CDR1 and CDR2 are MNHEY and SMNVEV (reference sequence). CDR3 protein: CASSESGVGDPYGYTF. For the CDR3, the DNA is TGTGCCAGCAGTGAGAGCGGGGTGGGGGACCCATATGGCTACACCTTC.

This clone was counted once. The V call is TRBV6-6, the J call TRBJ2-5, with TRBD1 identical over 7 bases. Looked up from germline, CDR1 is MNHNY and CDR2 is SVGAGI (reference sequence). The CDR3 is 11 residues long. CDR3 nucleotides: TGTGCAATAGGGACAGAGGAGACCCAGTACTTC. Its protein is CAIGTEETQYF.

The chain uses TRBV9 and TRBJ2-3; 8 bases agree with TRBD2. The CDR3 is made up of 16 amino acids. CDR1 is SGDLS and CDR2 is YYNGEE in the germline V gene. Germline trimming cut 0 bases from V and 5 bases from J; bases unmatched to any gene: 8. CDR3 sequence reads: CASSVAPGGAKDTQYF. For the CDR3, the DNA is TGTGCCAGCAGCGTAGCACCGGGAGGGGCAAAAGATACGCAGTATTTT.

The chain recombines TRBV7-9 with TRBJ1-5, with 9 positions matching TRBD1. V dropped 5 bases and J dropped 5; count of bases not matched to a gene: 10. The CDR3 is 16 amino acids. Germline V gene sequence: CDR1 SEHNR, CDR2 FQNEAQ (reference sequence). Here the CDR3 DNA reads TGTGCCAGCAGCACAGGGACAGGGAGGCGCGATCAGCCCCAGCATTTT. Amino acids: CASSTGTGRRDQPQHF.

This clone was counted once. This chain joins TRBV28 and TRBJ2-5; tentatively, D is TRBD2 (5 bases). V was cut by 2 bases and J by 5 bases, with 15 bases left in between. Germline CDR1 and CDR2: MDHEN and SYDVKM. CDR3 length: 15 amino acids. In DNA, the CDR3 is TGTGCCAGCAGTTTAGGAAGTCGGGGTCCGGAGACCCAGTACTTC. Its protein is CASSLGSRGPETQYF.

The rearrangement uses TRBV29-1 and TRBJ2-1; TRBD1 might be the D (5 bases). V gave up 7 bases and J gave up 7 bases, with 14 bases separating them. This CDR3 has 12 residues. Germline values: CDR1 SQVTM, CDR2 ANQGSEA. The CDR3 sequence is CSARKGPNEQFF. CDR3 nucleotide sequence: TGCAGCGCCAGGAAGGGGCCAAATGAGCAGTTCTTC.

This rearrangement joins TRBV4-3 to TRBJ2-7, with a weak D call TRBD2 (5 bases). The CDR3 totals 17 residues. CDR1 and CDR2 from the germline V gene are LGHNA and YSLEER. Trimming removed 0 bases from V and 1 base from J, with 16 bases in between. CDR3 sequence reads: CASSQDLLAAPSYEQYF. In DNA, the CDR3 is TGCGCCAGCAGCCAAGATCTTCTAGCAGCCCCGTCCTACGAGCAGTACTTC.

V usage is TRBV7-2 and J usage is TRBJ2-7, with 8 bases that match TRBD2. Germline CDR1 and CDR2: SGHTA and FQGNSA. The V and J ends lost 4 bases and 2 bases, in that order; junction bases with no gene match: 16. The CDR3 runs to 18 residues. CDR3 residues: CASSSRVGLAGFTYEQYF. The CDR3 nucleotides read TGTGCCAGCAGCTCGAGGGTGGGTTTAGCGGGGTTTACCTACGAGCAGTACTTC.

The V gene is TRBV15, the J gene TRBJ1-3, with 9 nucleotides matching TRBD1. The germline V gene encodes CDR1 LNHNV and CDR2 YYDKDF (reference sequence). V shed 4 bases and J 4 bases; nucleotides not matched to a gene: 5. This CDR3 spans 15 amino acids. The CDR3 is CATSTDRGIGNTIYF. DNA of the CDR3: TGTGCCACCAGCACGGACAGGGGTATCGGAAACACCATATATTTT.

The chain uses TRBV6-5 and TRBJ2-5, with TRBD1 as a possible D gene (5 bases). This CDR3 has 14 residues. Germline V gene data show CDR1 as MNHEY and CDR2 as SVGAGI. V was pared by 5 bases and J by 2 bases, with 12 bases between. CDR3 in DNA: TGTGCCAGCAGTCAGTCAGGGCGACAAGAGACCCAGTACTTC. The encoded protein is CASSQSGRQETQYF.

The chain combines TRBV6-2 or TRBV6-3 with TRBJ2-5; possible D gene TRBD1, 6 bases. Germline V gene data show CDR1 as MNHEY and CDR2 as SVGEGT. This CDR3 is built from 15 residues. V lost 1 base, J lost 5 bases, and 14 bases lay in between. CDR3 sequence: CASSYFSGHKETQYF. For the CDR3, the DNA is TGTGCCAGCAGTTACTTCTCGGGACATAAGGAGACCCAGTACTTC.

This chain links TRBV7-8 with TRBJ2-7; TRBD2 matches at 12 bases. Germline V gives CDR1 SGHVS, CDR2 FQNEAQ. The V and J ends lost 5 bases and 0 bases, in that order; junction bases with no gene match: 11. This CDR3 comprises 18 residues. CDR3 residues: CASSTRLAGVTSSYEQYF. The CDR3 nucleotides read TGTGCCAGCAGCACACGACTAGCGGGGGTGACGAGCTCCTACGAGCAGTACTTC. Filled out from reference TRBV7-8 and TRBJ2-7, the complete variable domain reads GAGVSQSPRYKVAKRGQDVALRCDPISGHVSLFWYQQALGQGPEFLTYFQNEAQLDKSGLPSDRFFAERPEGSVSTLKIQRTQQEDSAVYLCASSTRLAGVTSSYEQYFGPGTRLTVT.

V usage is TRBV7-2 and J usage is TRBJ1-1; D is ambiguous. Germline CDR1 reads SGHTA; CDR2 reads FQGNSA. Trimming pared 6 bases from V and 4 bases from J, leaving 15 bases between. The CDR3 has 14 residues. CDR3 loop: CASREPGWVTEAFF. CDR3 sequence (DNA): TGTGCCAGCAGGGAGCCGGGTTGGGTCACTGAAGCTTTCTTT.

The rearrangement links TRBV18 to TRBJ1-4, with 7 bases lining up with TRBD1. The germline V gene has CDR1 KGHSH and CDR2 LQKENI. V dropped 3 bases and J dropped 4; count of bases not matched to a gene: 5. The length of the CDR3 is 15 residues. Written as DNA, the CDR3 is TGTGCCAGCTCACCGGGGACAGTCAATAATGAAAAACTGTTTTTT. This encodes CASSPGTVNNEKLFF.

The V gene is TRBV7-9, the J gene TRBJ2-7, with D maybe TRBD1 (6 bases). The germline V gene has CDR1 SEHNR and CDR2 FQNEAQ (reference sequence). The CDR3 spans 13 residues. Trimming took off 5 bases at V and 3 bases at J, with 11 bases between the two ends. The DNA for the CDR3 is TGTGCCAGCAGCGCCGAGACAGGCTACGAGCAGTACTTC. Residues: CASSAETGYEQYF.

This sequence joins TRBV5-8 and TRBJ1-1; tentatively, D is TRBD1 (5 bases). CDR3 length: 16 amino acids. The germline gives CDR1 SGHTS, CDR2 YDEGEE. V lost 4 bases and J 0 bases, leaving 16 bases between the germline ends. The CDR3 region is CASSPPQGRVNTEAFF. For the CDR3, the DNA is TGTGCCAGCAGCCCACCGCAGGGTAGGGTGAACACTGAAGCTTTCTTT.

The V and J genes are TRBV19 and TRBJ1-1, with D unclear. CDR1 is LNHDA, CDR2 SQIVND, per germline (reference sequence). This CDR3 has 15 residues. V lost 0 bases to trimming and J lost 0 bases, with 8 bases between them. This CDR3 reads CASSIEGGMNTEAFF. The CDR3 coding sequence is TGTGCCAGTAGTATAGAGGGAGGCATGAACACTGAAGCTTTCTTT.

This chain uses TRBV18 with TRBJ1-2; D remains ambiguous. Trimming cost V 3 bases and J 7 bases, with 12 bases left between them. Looked up from germline, CDR1 is KGHSH and CDR2 is LQKENI. The CDR3 runs 13 residues. CDR3 residues: CASSPDWSGGYTF. CDR3 sequence (DNA): TGTGCCAGCTCACCCGACTGGTCGGGTGGCTACACCTTC.

This clone was seen more than once but under ten times. The chain recombines TRBV7-2 with TRBJ2-1; the match to TRBD1 covers 9 bases. The V segment lost 0 bases and the J segment 9 bases; nucleotides outside the gene matches: 6. The germline CDR1 and CDR2 sequences are SGHTA and FQGNSA. The CDR3 consists of 15 residues. CDR3 nucleotides: TGTGCCAGCAGCTTAGCCGGGACAGGGCGGGCTGAGCAGTTCTTC. It specifies CASSLAGTGRAEQFF.

The chain couples TRBV7-7 to TRBJ2-5; a possible D gene is TRBD1 (6 bases). Germline CDR1 SSHAT, CDR2 FNYEAQ (reference sequence). With 5 bases removed from V and 2 bases from J, the gap between germline ends came to 9 bases. This CDR3 is built from 13 residues. CDR3 in DNA: TGTGCCAGCAGCCGCGACAGGCAAGAGACCCAGTACTTC. Its protein product is CASSRDRQETQYF.

The rearrangement uses TRBV28 and TRBJ1-1; weak D call: TRBD1 (6 bases). The CDR3 has 15 amino acids. Germline values: CDR1 MDHEN, CDR2 SYDVKM. Trimming cost V 8 bases and J 0 bases, with 16 bases left between them. The CDR3 region is CASRVDRPLNTEAFF. The CDR3, as DNA: TGTGCCAGCCGAGTGGACAGACCCCTGAACACTGAAGCTTTCTTT.

This chain connects TRBV9 to TRBJ1-2; TRBD1 matches 8 bases. Trimming removed 2 bases from V and 8 bases from J; junction bases left unmatched: 8. Germline values: CDR1 SGDLS, CDR2 YYNGEE. CDR3 size: 14 residues. CDR3 coding DNA: TGTGCCAGCAGCGTGCCAGGGGGCTTAGGGGGCTACACCTTC. This translates into CASSVPGGLGGYTF. The full variable domain, its missing parts supplied by reference TRBV9 and TRBJ1-2, is DSGVTQTPKHLITATGQRVTLRCSPRSGDLSVYWYQQSLDQGLQFLIQYYNGEERAKGNILERFSAQQFPDLHSELNLSSLELGDSALYFCASSVPGGLGGYTFGSGTRLTVV.

This sequence joins TRBV19 and TRBJ2-1; TRBD1 aligns across 10 bases. The V segment lost 4 bases and the J segment 3 bases; nucleotides outside the gene matches: 6. The CDR3 contains 16 residues. Germline assignment: CDR1 LNHDA and CDR2 SQIVND (reference sequence). Written as DNA, the CDR3 is TGTGCCAGTAGTAATTCCCGGGACAGGGGCTACAATGAGCAGTTCTTC. This sequence encodes CASSNSRDRGYNEQFF.

CDR3 nucleotides: TGTGCCGCGCGGACAGGAGGCAATCAGCCCCAGCATTTT. Its translation is CAARTGGNQPQHF. V and J are TRBV30 and TRBJ1-5; 7 nucleotides agree with TRBD1. Germline lookup yields CDR1 GTSNPN and CDR2 SVGIG (reference sequence). The length of the CDR3 is 13 residues. The V and J ends lost 8 bases and 2 bases, in that order; junction bases with no gene match: 6.